These 32 T cell receptor beta chains share one sample of origin, sequenced in a study of spatial heterogeneity in lung cancer. In TCRdb, the 5' RACE reads were re-called with MiXCR into one record per CDR3 protein. The table has about 11,000 distinct CDR3 sequences, 3% to 4% seen once. Time point of the sample: sample taken at primary tumor resection. Extraction of whole RNA from tumor, nontumor lung or frozen PBMC preceded unsorted sequencing. The sequenced sample was PBMCs, obtained at surgery. The receptors here all came from a female donor with early-stage non-small cell lung cancer.

This clonotype was recorded many times. This beta chain is a stray sequence in a library constructed for alpha chains; its clone size is not meaningful. This chain joins TRBV19 and TRBJ2-2; 7 bases line up with TRBD2. J was trimmed by 7 bases and V by 5 bases; bases with no gene match: 7. CDR1 and CDR2 (germline): LNHDA, SQIVND (reference sequence). This CDR3 has 14 amino acids. CDR3 region: CASSFLTSSGELFF. The CDR3 DNA reads as TGTGCCAGTAGTTTCCTGACTAGCAGCGGGGAGCTGTTTTTT.

This clonotype appeared many times. Since it is a stray read in a library aimed at alpha chains, this beta chain has a size that is not meaningful. This chain links TRBV9 with TRBJ2-1; unclear D gene. The germline V gene encodes CDR1 SGDLS and CDR2 YYNGEE. The V gene lost 0 bases and the J gene lost 4 bases, with 5 bases spanning the gap. The CDR3 is 13 amino acids. The CDR3: CASSVESYNEQFF. CDR3 nucleotides: TGTGCCAGCAGCGTAGAGTCTTACAATGAGCAGTTCTTC.

This clonotype has a count of ten or more. Since it is a stray read in a library aimed at alpha chains, this beta chain has a size that is not meaningful. This chain joins TRBV5-6 and TRBJ2-5; D not resolved. Germline V gene lookup returns CDR1 SGHDT and CDR2 YYEEEE. This CDR3 contains 14 residues. Trimming took 6 bases from V and 2 from J, leaving 14 bases between them. The CDR3, as DNA: TGTGCCAGCACCCTGAGTGGCGAACAAGAGACCCAGTACTTC. This translates into CASTLSGEQETQYF.

Ten or more counts support this clonotype. A library made for alpha chains picked up this beta chain off target, so its size means little. The chain combines TRBV9 with TRBJ1-6; no definite D call. Trimming stripped 0 bases from V and 9 bases from J, with 13 bases between. CDR3 length: 15 residues. The germline CDR1 and CDR2 sequences are SGDLS and YYNGEE. The CDR3 here is CASSVAGDVISPLHF. Here the CDR3 DNA reads TGTGCCAGCAGCGTAGCGGGAGACGTTATTTCACCCCTCCACTTT.

This clonotype has at least ten counts. The library was prepared for alpha chains; this beta chain is a stray read, so its frequency means little. The V gene is TRBV2, the J gene TRBJ1-2, with 7 bases fitting TRBD1. Germline CDR1 is SNHLY and CDR2 is FYNNEI. CDR3 size: 14 residues. J gave up 3 bases and V 9 bases, and 10 bases lay outside the gene matches. CDR3: CAREQGRGDYGYTF. CDR3 nucleotides: TGTGCCAGAGAACAGGGGCGAGGGGACTATGGCTACACCTTC. The full variable domain, in which reference TRBV2 and TRBJ1-2 provide the parts outside the CDR3, is EPEVTQTPSHQVTQMGQEVILRCVPISNHLYFYWYRQILGQKVEFLVSFYNNEISEKSEIFDDQFSVERPDGSNFTLKIRSTKLEDSAMYFCAREQGRGDYGYTFGSGTRLTVV.

This clonotype was picked up many times. This beta chain is off target for a library built for alpha chains, so its abundance means little. V usage is TRBV12-3 or TRBV12-4 and J usage is TRBJ1-5, with D maybe TRBD1 (6 bases). With 6 bases removed from V and 5 bases from J, the gap between germline ends came to 17 bases. The CDR3 spans 15 residues. CDR3 coding DNA: TGTGCCAGCAGACCGGGACTCAAGGGGGATCAGCCCCAGCATTTT. Its protein is CASRPGLKGDQPQHF.

This clonotype came up many times. Because the library targeted alpha chains, this beta chain is an off-target read whose size means little. The chain couples TRBV7-9 to TRBJ2-1, with 16 bases that match TRBD2. The CDR3 is 21 residues long. In germline, CDR1 is SEHNR, CDR2 FQNEAQ (reference sequence). With 6 bases clipped from V and 0 bases from J, the junction kept 14 bases outside the gene matches. The CDR3 DNA reads TGTGCCAGCAGTTCTCCCGTTTCCGGGACTAGCGGGGGGGCCTCCTACAATGAGCAGTTCTTC. It is translated as CASSSPVSGTSGGASYNEQFF.

This clonotype was seen repeatedly, ten times or more. This beta chain is a stray sequence in a library constructed for alpha chains; its clone size is not meaningful. V and J are TRBV25-1 and TRBJ2-3, with D hard to call. Germline values: CDR1 MGHDK, CDR2 SYGVNS. The CDR3 is made up of 15 amino acids. V dropped 3 bases and J dropped 3 bases, with 13 bases sitting between them. The CDR3 sequence: CASSDVGPTTDTQYF. The CDR3 region has the DNA TGTGCCAGCAGTGATGTGGGCCCTACTACAGATACGCAGTATTTT.

This clonotype was seen at least ten times. This beta chain lies outside the target of a library built for alpha chains; its clone size means little. This sequence joins TRBV6-2 or TRBV6-3 and TRBJ2-5, with no clear D. Trimming took 6 bases from V and 5 from J, leaving 16 bases between them. The CDR3 is 14 amino acids. CDR1 and CDR2 (germline): MNHEY, SVGEGT. CDR3 sequence reads: CASSPPGNWETQYF. The CDR3 region has the DNA TGTGCCAGCAGCCCCCCTGGGAATTGGGAGACCCAGTACTTC.

This clonotype was seen repeatedly, ten times or more. Being off target in a library aimed at alpha chains, this beta chain has a size of little meaning. The gene calls are TRBV7-2 and TRBJ2-1; 7 bases match TRBD1. V lost 2 bases, J lost 1 base, and 2 bases stayed unmatched. Germline V lookup: CDR1 SGHTA, CDR2 FQGNSA. The CDR3 extends over 15 amino acids. The CDR3: CASSLRQGSYNEQFF. In nucleotides, the CDR3 is TGTGCCAGCAGCTTACGACAGGGTTCCTACAATGAGCAGTTCTTC.

This clonotype appeared a few times. Being off target in a library aimed at alpha chains, this beta chain has a size of little meaning. As DNA, the CDR3 is TGTGCCAGCAGTTACTCAGGGACAGGGGCCGAGCAGTACTTC. Amino acids: CASSYSGTGAEQYF. V and J are TRBV6-5 and TRBJ2-7, with 10 bases fitting TRBD1. This CDR3 has 14 amino acids. The V gene's germline CDR1 is MNHEY and CDR2 SVGAGI. J was trimmed by 6 bases and V by 0 bases; bases with no gene match: 2.

There are many counts of this clonotype. Since it is a stray read in a library aimed at alpha chains, this beta chain has a size that is not meaningful. J is TRBJ2-7 and V is TRBV10-3; 8 nucleotides match TRBD2. The CDR3 spans 13 residues. Germline CDR1 is ENHRY and CDR2 is SYGVKD. J was trimmed by 4 bases and V by 5 bases; bases with no gene match: 4. The CDR3: CAISSGGGYEQYF. For the CDR3, the DNA is TGTGCCATCAGTAGCGGGGGAGGATACGAGCAGTACTTC.

In its sample, this clonotype was seen many times. This beta chain was picked up by a library intended for alpha chains and is off target, so its count carries little meaning. This rearrangement joins TRBV7-2 to TRBJ2-3; D is ambiguous. This CDR3 is 12 amino acids long. V lost 1 base and J lost 6, with 5 bases in between. Germline V gives CDR1 SGHTA, CDR2 FQGNSA. Written as DNA, the CDR3 is TGTGCCAGCAGCTTAGTTTGGGATACGCAGTATTTT. It is translated as CASSLVWDTQYF. Complete variable domain (other parts from reference TRBV7-2 and TRBJ2-3): GAGVSQSPSNKVTEKGKDVELRCDPISGHTALYWYRQSLGQGLEFLIYFQGNSAPDKSGLPSDRFSAERTGGSVSTLTIQRTQQEDSAVYLCASSLVWDTQYFGPGTRLTVL.

This clonotype was recorded a few times. This beta chain slipped into a library made for alpha chains as a stray read, so its size is not meaningful. V usage is TRBV5-1 and J usage is TRBJ2-2; 10 bases are shared with TRBD1. The J segment lost 1 base and the V segment lost 4 bases, leaving 4 bases of the junction unmatched. The CDR3 loop spans 16 amino acids. Per germline, CDR1 SGHRS and CDR2 YFSETQ. CDR3 region: CASSHGTGVNTGELFF. CDR3 nucleotides: TGCGCCAGCAGCCATGGGACAGGGGTGAACACCGGGGAGCTGTTTTTT.

In its sample, this clonotype ranks as medium-sized (0.01 to 0.1%). For a library built for alpha chains, this beta chain is a stray read; little rests on its size. J is TRBJ2-7 and V is TRBV28; D is undetermined. The CDR3 runs 13 residues. V was trimmed by 10 bases and J by 4 bases, leaving 17 bases between them. Germline V gives CDR1 MDHEN, CDR2 SYDVKM. The CDR3 DNA sequence: TGTGCCACCGAGTCTCTTTGGGCGTACGAGCAGTACTTC. This translates into CATESLWAYEQYF.

This clonotype appeared many times. The size of this beta chain means little, since it is a stray read in a library made for alpha chains. The chain employs TRBV10-3 and TRBJ2-1; TRBD1 matches at 11 bases. V trimming: 5 bases; J trimming: 10 bases; junction bases outside the gene matches: 4. There are 13 residues in the CDR3. The V gene's germline CDR1 is ENHRY and CDR2 SYGVKD. CDR3 loop: CAISPGQGDEQFF. CDR3 DNA: TGTGCCATCAGTCCGGGACAGGGGGACGAGCAGTTCTTC.

In this sample, this clonotype turned up many times. Little can be read into the size of this beta chain, an off-target read in a library designed for alpha chains. The chain carries TRBV3-2 and TRBJ2-7; the D call TRBD1 from the table was never checked on the DNA. TRBV3-2 is deemed a pseudogene. CDR3 length: 16 residues. For the CDR3, the DNA is TGTGCCAGCAGCCAAGAGATTCAGGACAGGGACTACGAGCAGTACTTC. Its translation: CASSQEIQDRDYEQYF.

This clonotype has a count of ten or more. This beta chain is a stray sequence in a library constructed for alpha chains; its clone size is not meaningful. J is TRBJ1-4 and V is TRBV29-1; 11 bases agree with TRBD1. V lost 6 bases to trimming and J lost 11 bases; unmatched junction nucleotides: 8. Germline CDR1 SQVTM, CDR2 ANQGSEA. The CDR3 has 13 residues. CDR3 sequence: CSVSGTGGEKLFF. DNA for the CDR3: TGCAGCGTCTCCGGGACAGGGGGAGAGAAACTGTTTTTT.

About this clonotype itself: A much larger clonotype is one base distant, so this may be a read error. This beta chain was picked up by a library intended for alpha chains and is off target, so its count carries little meaning. This sequence joins TRBV5-6 and TRBJ1-1, with D possibly matching TRBD1 (5 bases). The CDR3 contains 15 residues. CDR1 and CDR2 (germline): SGHDT, YYEEEE. The V gene lost 0 bases and the J gene lost 4 bases, with 13 bases spanning the gap. CDR3 DNA sequence: TGTGCCAGCAGCTTGGGAGGGGCAGGGAGCACTGAAGCTTTCTTT. It translates to CASSLGGAGSTEAFF.

This clonotype occurred many times. Since it is a stray read in a library aimed at alpha chains, this beta chain has a size that is not meaningful. The chain uses TRBV29-1 and TRBJ2-7, with TRBD1 matching over 8 bases. The CDR3 loop spans 13 amino acids. Germline assignment: CDR1 SQVTM and CDR2 ANQGSEA. The V and J ends lost 6 bases and 0 bases, in that order; junction bases with no gene match: 4. Here the CDR3 reads CSVATGGSYEQYF. CDR3 bases: TGCAGCGTCGCTACAGGGGGCTCCTACGAGCAGTACTTC.

This clonotype was seen repeatedly, ten times or more. This beta chain slipped into a library made for alpha chains as a stray read, so its size is not meaningful. The chain combines TRBV20-1 with TRBJ2-5, with D possibly being TRBD2 (5 bases). Germline CDR1 is DFQATT and CDR2 is SNEGSKA (reference sequence). The CDR3 totals 14 residues. The V and J ends lost 3 bases and 5 bases respectively, with 16 bases between them. The chain's CDR3 is CSASLSRRMETQYF. The CDR3 bases are TGCAGTGCTAGTCTTTCGAGGAGGATGGAGACCCAGTACTTC.

This clonotype has a handful of counts. The size of this beta chain means little, since it is a stray read in a library made for alpha chains. The chain couples TRBV2 to TRBJ2-3; D call uncertain. Germline-derived CDR1 and CDR2 are SNHLY and FYNNEI. The CDR3 has 14 amino acids. Trimming pared 8 bases from V and 9 bases from J, leaving 21 bases between. The CDR3 loop reads CASLLDRTTGTQYF. For the CDR3, the DNA is TGTGCCAGCCTTCTGGACCGAACAACTGGGACGCAGTATTTT. The full variable domain, in which reference TRBV2 and TRBJ2-3 provide the parts outside the CDR3, is EPEVTQTPSHQVTQMGQEVILRCVPISNHLYFYWYRQILGQKVEFLVSFYNNEISEKSEIFDDQFSVERPDGSNFTLKIRSTKLEDSAMYFCASLLDRTTGTQYFGPGTRLTVL.

This clonotype was counted at least ten times. Since the library was made to target alpha chains, this beta chain is a stray read and its abundance is not meaningful. The chain employs TRBV20-1 and TRBJ2-1; possibly TRBD2 for D (6 bases). CDR1 and CDR2 (germline): DFQATT, SNEGSKA (reference sequence). V was trimmed by 0 bases and J by 4 bases, leaving 19 bases between them. The CDR3 sequence is 17 residues long. CDR3 residues: CSARESGVAVRYNEQFF. The CDR3 DNA follows: TGCAGTGCTAGAGAAAGTGGGGTAGCGGTGCGATACAATGAGCAGTTCTTC.

This clonotype was picked up many times. The library was built for alpha chains, so this beta chain is an off-target read and its size means little. The rearrangement joins TRBV6-1 to TRBJ1-1; D is undetermined. The CDR3 totals 16 residues. Germline CDR1 is MNHNS and CDR2 is SASEGT. V shed 7 bases and J shed 0 bases, with 18 bases lying between them. The DNA for the CDR3 is TGTGCCAGCACCACCATGACCGCAGCTATGAACACTGAAGCTTTCTTT. Translated, it gives CASTTMTAAMNTEAFF.

This clonotype was detected many times. Found in a library prepared for alpha chains, this beta chain is an off-target read, and its abundance has little meaning. CDR3: CASSELAGPYNEQFF. CDR3 DNA: TGTGCCAGCAGTGAACTAGCGGGGCCTTACAATGAGCAGTTCTTC. The gene calls are TRBV12-3 or TRBV12-4 and TRBJ2-1, with 10 bases identical to TRBD2. V gave up 5 bases and J gave up 4 bases; unmatched junction bases: 5. The CDR3 is made up of 15 amino acids.

This clonotype was seen ten or more times. Being off target in a library aimed at alpha chains, this beta chain has a size of little meaning. V gene TRBV4-2 combines with J gene TRBJ2-3; 8 bases line up with TRBD2. The CDR3 consists of 15 residues. In germline, CDR1 is LGHNA, CDR2 YNFKEQ. With 0 bases clipped from V and 2 bases from J, the junction kept 1 base outside the gene matches. The DNA of the CDR3 is TGTGCCAGCAGCCAAGAACTAGCGGCCACAGATACGCAGTATTTT. This translates into CASSQELAATDTQYF.

On this clonotype: With the library built for alpha chains, this beta chain is off target and its frequency is not meaningful. The genes are TRBV2 and TRBJ2-3, with 8 positions matching TRBD1. The CDR3 loop spans 13 amino acids. Germline loops: CDR1 SNHLY, CDR2 FYNNEI. V was clipped by 6 bases and J by 3 bases; unmatched bases: 2. Here the CDR3 reads CASSRGRTDTQYF. The CDR3 DNA sequence: TGTGCCAGCAGCAGGGGGCGAACAGATACGCAGTATTTT.

This clonotype has at least ten counts. Being off target in a library aimed at alpha chains, this beta chain has a size of little meaning. The chain employs TRBV5-1 and TRBJ1-1; the D is unclear. This CDR3 spans 13 amino acids. V was trimmed by 5 bases and J by 4 bases, leaving 12 bases between them. Germline CDR1 SGHRS, CDR2 YFSETQ. The CDR3 sequence: CASSLKERTEAFF. CDR3 DNA: TGCGCCAGCAGTCTTAAAGAGCGCACTGAAGCTTTCTTT.

This clonotype has ten or more counts. Being off target in a library aimed at alpha chains, this beta chain has a size of little meaning. The CDR3 DNA is TGCAGTGCTGGGAGTGGGGCGGAGAATACCGAGCAGTACTTC. Encoded protein: CSAGSGAENTEQYF. The chain couples TRBV20-1 to TRBJ2-7; perhaps D is TRBD1 or TRBD2 (5 bases each). From germline, CDR1 is DFQATT and CDR2 SNEGSKA (reference sequence). CDR3 size: 14 residues. The V end lost 5 bases, the J end lost 6 bases, and 20 bases lay between the germline ends.

This clonotype has just a few counts. This beta chain is a stray read from a library made for alpha chains; its abundance is not meaningful. This chain uses TRBV6-2 or TRBV6-3 with TRBJ2-3; possibly TRBD2 for D (7 bases). The CDR3 spans 15 residues. Germline CDR1 and CDR2: MNHEY and SVGEGT. Trimming pared 2 bases from V and 3 bases from J, leaving 12 bases between. The CDR3 is CASSYQGRETDTQYF. The CDR3 DNA follows: TGTGCCAGCAGTTACCAGGGGCGGGAGACAGATACGCAGTATTTT.

A word on this clonotype: This beta chain is a stray read from a library made for alpha chains; its abundance is not meaningful. This sequence joins TRBV5-4 and TRBJ2-5; TRBD2 matches at 11 bases. This CDR3 has 15 residues. Germline V gene sequence: CDR1 SGHNT, CDR2 YYREEE (reference sequence). Trimming at V came to 5 bases and at J to 3 bases, leaving 6 bases not matched to a gene. CDR3 sequence (DNA): TGTGCCAGCAGGGGTGTACTAGCGGGAGAAGAGACCCAGTACTTC. It translates to CASRGVLAGEETQYF.

The table lists this clonotype with many counts. This beta chain is a stray read from a library made for alpha chains; its abundance is not meaningful. The chain joins TRBV11-3 to TRBJ1-5; no clear D gene. The CDR3 covers 13 residues. Per germline, CDR1 SGHNT and CDR2 YENEEA. V lost 0 bases and J lost 5, with 5 bases in between. The CDR3 region is CASSLDLHQPQHF. The CDR3 DNA sequence: TGTGCCAGCAGCTTAGATCTGCATCAGCCCCAGCATTTT.